The T cell receptor (beta chain) under discussion was sequenced for a study of T-cell memory formation after mild COVID-19. The V and J ends lost 4 bases and 10 bases, in that order; junction bases with no gene match: 15. The CDR3 extends over 16 amino acids. Germline V lookup: CDR1 MGHRA, CDR2 YSYEKL. TCRdb redid the calling of the 5' RACE reads with MiXCR, one entry per CDR3 protein. Of approximately 100,000 distinct CDR3 sequences listed, about an eighth are singletons. This clonotype has at least ten counts. Its cognate antigen is unknown. Study-level results: Several responding clones turned up in pre-infection memory, indicating that cross-reactive memory may have taken part.

V and J are TRBV4-1 and TRBJ2-1, with 8 bases matching TRBD1. The sample taken for sequencing was PBMCs or a T cell subset sorted from them (not recorded which). The source is an adult woman who had mild COVID-19 (a few samples of this study predate the infection). Cell type and time point are not known. For the CDR3, the DNA is TGCGCCAGCAGCCGCCCGTCCGGGACAGGAACGGGGGAGCAGTTCTTC. It is translated as CASSRPSGTGTGEQFF.